The TCR beta chain described here comes from a study of T-cell memory formation after mild COVID-19. Study-wide background: TCR clustering was largely donor specific.

V lost 5 bases, J lost 3 bases, and 15 bases stayed unmatched. This CDR3 spans 18 amino acids. TCRdb re-analysed the 5' RACE reads in MiXCR, keeping a single row per CDR3 protein. The repertoire holds hundreds of thousands of distinct CDR3 sequences, with about a fifth as singletons. This clonotype appeared a few times. This chain uses TRBV12-3 or TRBV12-4 with TRBJ1-1, with 10 nucleotides matching TRBD1. This TCR derives from an adult woman who had mild COVID-19 (a few samples of this study predate the infection). Cell type and time point are not known. The specimen sequenced was PBMCs or a T cell subset sorted from them (not recorded which). The CDR3, as DNA: TGTGCCAGCAGTACAAGGACAGGGGGGACGATTCAGGACACTGAAGCTTTCTTT. It yields the protein CASSTRTGGTIQDTEAFF.